This TCR beta chain was sequenced during a study of OX40 agonist ivuxolimab in advanced cancers. Trimming pared 0 bases from V and 6 bases from J, leaving 15 bases between. In germline, CDR1 is LGHNA, CDR2 YNFKEQ. The CDR3 has 15 residues. TCRdb keeps only in-frame clones here, not all; method: immunoSEQ multiplex PCR. Seen here are 40,000 to 45,000 clones, approximately 90% observed once, and the top ten hold roughly 12%. The specimen was CD4+ or CD8+ T cells sorted from blood, collected in a trial of the OX40 agonist ivuxolimab. The V and J genes are TRBV4-2 and TRBJ2-7; no reliable D call. The sequence was obtained from an adult with an advanced solid tumor such as melanoma, head and neck, liver or kidney cancer. The CDR3 sequence: CASSQEVGGSSEQYF. DNA for the CDR3: TGTGCCAGCAGCCAAGAAGTTGGCGGAAGCTCCGAGCAGTACTTC.